This TCR beta chain appears in the sequencing data of a study of blood T cell repertoires in COVID-19. A few counts support this clone. The V and J ends lost 3 bases and 0 bases, in that order; junction bases with no gene match: 14. This CDR3 comprises 18 residues. Germline assignment: CDR1 SGHAT and CDR2 FQNNGV. Per the original data handling: Quantification of nucleated cells was approximated via reference gene primer amplification. Measured with immunoSEQ multiplex PCR; TCRdb has only the in-frame clones, and not every one. The V and J calls and clone size come from that table; D and trimming were worked out from the DNA. The table lists roughly 140,000 clones, approximately 84% of them singletons.

The TCR originated in a man aged 45-65 years in a cohort exposed to, infected with or recovered from COVID-19 (not recorded which). This chain connects TRBV11-2 to TRBJ2-7, with 7 bases identical to TRBD1. The sequenced sample was PBMCs or T cells enriched from blood (not recorded which). Written as DNA, the CDR3 is TGTGCCAGCAGCTTCGCGTCAAAGGGACAGCTTAGCTCCTACGAGCAGTACTTC. Amino acid sequence: CASSFASKGQLSSYEQYF.